Following are 10 T cell receptor beta chains from one sample sequenced in a study of blood T cell repertoires in COVID-19. Some clones are missing from TCRdb's copy, which holds only in-frame ones; the method was immunoSEQ multiplex PCR. The profile shows about 68,000 clones, about nine tenths of them singletons. The specimen sequenced was peripheral blood. The source of these receptors is a man aged 50-60 years with COVID-19, enrolled during active disease.

This chain links TRBV28 with TRBJ2-7, with 7 nucleotides matching TRBD2. V lost 2 bases, J lost 3 bases, and 7 bases stayed unmatched. Germline CDR1 and CDR2: MDHEN and SYDVKM. The CDR3 covers 15 residues. CDR3 DNA: TGTGCCAGCAGTTTAATGGGGGAGGGCCTCTACGAGCAGTACTTC. Its translation is CASSLMGEGLYEQYF.

This rearrangement joins TRBV29-1 to TRBJ1-2, with TRBD1 as a possible D gene (6 bases). This CDR3 is built from 13 residues. V was shortened by 7 bases and J by 6 bases, with 18 bases between the two germline ends. Germline values: CDR1 SQVTM, CDR2 ANQGSEA. CDR3: CSDSLTGSHGYTF. Written as DNA, the CDR3 is TGCAGCGACAGCTTAACAGGGTCGCATGGCTACACCTTC.

The chain links TRBV24-1 to TRBJ2-2; a possible D gene is TRBD1 (5 bases). V lost 8 bases to trimming and J lost 5 bases, with 14 bases between them. CDR3 length equals 14 residues. Germline V gene sequence: CDR1 KGHDR, CDR2 SFDVKD. The CDR3 is CATKEQAGTGELFF. As DNA, the CDR3 is TGTGCCACCAAGGAACAGGCCGGGACCGGGGAGCTGTTTTTT.

The chain has TRBV11-3 and TRBJ2-5; D call uncertain. V shed 5 bases and J shed 4 bases, with 11 bases lying between them. CDR3 length: 13 residues. CDR1 is SGHNT and CDR2 is YENEEA in the germline V gene. The CDR3 bases are TGTGCCAGCAGCCCGAACCCGCGAGAGACCCAGTACTTC. Protein product: CASSPNPRETQYF.

The CDR3 protein is CASGRSGETQYF. DNA for the CDR3: TGTGCCAGCGGGCGTAGTGGGGAGACCCAGTACTTC. The rearrangement uses TRBV6-5 and TRBJ2-5; no clear D gene. This CDR3 is built from 12 residues. V was pared by 8 bases and J by 5 bases, with 12 bases between. Germline CDR1 is MNHEY and CDR2 is SVGAGI.

The CDR3 reads CASSLAYQETQYF. Written as DNA, the CDR3 is TGTGCCAGCAGCTTAGCGTATCAAGAGACCCAGTACTTC. V is TRBV7-8 and J is TRBJ2-5; D not resolved. The CDR3 loop spans 13 amino acids. The germline V gene encodes CDR1 SGHVS and CDR2 FQNEAQ. V lost 0 bases and J lost 2, with 4 bases in between. Combining the CDR3 with reference TRBV7-8 and TRBJ2-5 gives the whole variable domain GAGVSQSPRYKVAKRGQDVALRCDPISGHVSLFWYQQALGQGPEFLTYFQNEAQLDKSGLPSDRFFAERPEGSVSTLKIQRTQQEDSAVYLCASSLAYQETQYFGPGTRLLVL.

V usage is TRBV19 and J usage is TRBJ2-1, with 14 nucleotides matching TRBD2. After removal of 5 bases from V and 10 bases from J, the junction contained 7 bases not matched to a gene. CDR3 length: 15 residues. Per the germline V gene, CDR1 is LNHDA and CDR2 is SQIVND (reference sequence). The CDR3 bases are TGTGCCAGTAGTCGTCCGGGACTAGCGGGAGAGGAGCAGTTCTTC. It codes for CASSRPGLAGEEQFF.

The chain carries TRBV28 and TRBJ2-1, with 16 nucleotides matching TRBD2. The J segment lost 9 bases and the V segment lost 7 bases, leaving 9 bases of the junction unmatched. Germline CDR1 reads MDHEN; CDR2 reads SYDVKM. CDR3 length: 16 amino acids. The CDR3: CASTLGGLAGGSEQFF. For the CDR3, the DNA is TGTGCCAGCACCCTAGGGGGACTAGCGGGAGGGAGTGAGCAGTTCTTC.

The genes are TRBV3-1 (or the pseudogene TRBV3-2) and TRBJ2-3; 12 nucleotides agree with TRBD2. Germline assignment: CDR1 LGHDT and CDR2 YNNKEL (reference sequence). This CDR3 comprises 16 residues. The ends lost 4 bases at V and 4 bases at J; junction bases unmatched: 6. CDR3 in DNA: TGTGCCAGCAGCCTGAAACTAGCGGGAGGATCAGATACGCAGTATTTT. Its protein product is CASSLKLAGGSDTQYF.

The chain employs TRBV14 and TRBJ1-1, with D possibly being TRBD1 (5 bases). V was cut by 3 bases and J by 0 bases, with 14 bases left in between. The CDR3 is 16 residues long. CDR1 is SGHDN, CDR2 FVKESK, per germline. The CDR3 here is CASSHWRQGMNTEAFF. CDR3 nucleotide sequence: TGTGCCAGCAGCCATTGGCGTCAGGGAATGAACACTGAAGCTTTCTTT.